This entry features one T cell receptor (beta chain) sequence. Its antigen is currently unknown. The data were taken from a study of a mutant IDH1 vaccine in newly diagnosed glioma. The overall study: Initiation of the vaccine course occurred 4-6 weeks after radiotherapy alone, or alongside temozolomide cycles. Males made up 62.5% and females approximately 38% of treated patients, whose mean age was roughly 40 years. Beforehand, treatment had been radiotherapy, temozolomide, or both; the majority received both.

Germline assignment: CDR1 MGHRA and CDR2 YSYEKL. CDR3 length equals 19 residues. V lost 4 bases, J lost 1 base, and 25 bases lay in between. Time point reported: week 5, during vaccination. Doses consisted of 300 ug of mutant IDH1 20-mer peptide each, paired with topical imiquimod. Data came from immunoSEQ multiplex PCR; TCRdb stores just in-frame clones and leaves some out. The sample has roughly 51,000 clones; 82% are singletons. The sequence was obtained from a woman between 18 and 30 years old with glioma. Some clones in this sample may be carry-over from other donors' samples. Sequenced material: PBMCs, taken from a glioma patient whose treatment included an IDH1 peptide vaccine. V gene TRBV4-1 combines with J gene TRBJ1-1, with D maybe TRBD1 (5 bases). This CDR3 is CASSPFLGGASDGNTEAFF. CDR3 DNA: TGCGCCAGCAGCCCCTTCCTTGGAGGGGCTTCCGACGGGAACACTGAAGCTTTCTTT.